The rows below give T cell receptor beta chains drawn from one sample of a study of blood T cell repertoires in COVID-19. Sequenced by immunoSEQ multiplex PCR; TCRdb stores in-frame clones only, minus some. The sample has about 440,000 clones, about 89% seen once; the top ten hold 4% to 5.5%. Source material: peripheral blood. These receptor sequences come from a young woman with acute or convalescent COVID-19. The CDR3 runs from the conserved cysteine through the conserved F or W. A D gene is named only where the DNA matches it firmly. Clone size, where shown, is once, few, many, or a class for clones that have expanded.

v_gene,j_gene,d_gene,abundance,CDR3nt,CDR3aa
TRBV29-1,TRBJ2-1,TRBD2,.,TGCAGCGTTGCTACTAGCGGGGGCAATGAGCAGTTCTTC,CSVATSGGNEQFF
TRBV10-1,TRBJ2-1,TRBD1,.,TGCGCCAGCAGTCCCCGGGACAGGGGGAATGAGCAGTTCTTC,CASSPRDRGNEQFF
TRBV6-6,TRBJ2-5,.,.,TGTGCCAGCAGCCCCCTGGGTGCGGTGGAGACCCAGTACTTC,CASSPLGAVETQYF
TRBV2,TRBJ1-5,TRBD1,.,TGTGCCAGCAGTAGACAGGGAAGTTTAGTAAGCAATCAGCCCCAGCATTTT,CASSRQGSLVSNQPQHF
TRBV27,TRBJ2-5,TRBD1,.,TGTGCCAGCAGTCCCGTACAGGGGGCCCCAGAGACCCAGTACTTC,CASSPVQGAPETQYF
TRBV6-5,TRBJ2-1,TRBD2,.,TGTGCCAGCACCGGAGCCAGCGGGGGTTCTCATGAGCAGTTCTTC,CASTGASGGSHEQFF
TRBV18,TRBJ1-1,TRBD1,.,TGTGCCAGCTCTCTAGACAGGGGCAACACTGAAGCTTTCTTT,CASSLDRGNTEAFF
TRBV5-1,TRBJ2-5,TRBD1,.,TGCGCCAGCAGCTTTATCGCGGCAGGGGGAGAGACCCAGTACTTC,CASSFIAAGGETQYF
TRBV19,TRBJ2-3,TRBD2,.,TGTGCCAGTAGTCTAGCGGGGGGCTCGGATACGCAGTATTTT,CASSLAGGSDTQYF
TRBV24-1,TRBJ2-2,.,.,TGTGCCACCAGTGATAAAGGACAAGCGAACACCGGGGAGCTGTTTTTT,CATSDKGQANTGELFF
TRBV7-9,TRBJ2-3,.,.,TGTGCCAGCAGCTTACTACAGATGACCCTAGATACGCAGTATTTT,CASSLLQMTLDTQYF
TRBV19,TRBJ2-1,TRBD2,.,TGTGCCAGTAGTACCATAGCGGGGGGGCCAGATGAGCAGTTCTTC,CASSTIAGGPDEQFF
TRBV2,TRBJ2-5,.,.,TGTGCCACCAAGGGTCGGGGGTCGTTAATGGTAGCGGTACAAGAGACCCAGTACTTC,CATKGRGSLMVAVQETQYF
TRBV2,TRBJ1-1,TRBD1,.,TGTGCCAGCACTTCTCTAGACAGGGTAGGCACTGAAGCTTTCTTT,CASTSLDRVGTEAFF
TRBV6-5,TRBJ1-3,.,many,TGTGCCAGCAGCATTAGTTACTCTGGAAACACCATATATTTT,CASSISYSGNTIYF
TRBV4-1,TRBJ1-2,.,.,TGCGCCAGCAGCCAAGATCTGTACTATGGCTACACCTTC,CASSQDLYYGYTF
TRBV2,TRBJ1-2,TRBD1,.,TGTGCCAGCAGAAGAGGGGGCGCTAACTATGGCTACACCTTC,CASRRGGANYGYTF
TRBV6-5,TRBJ2-3,.,.,TGTGCCAGCAGTACCGATGGACTCCCGACCCGTACGCAGTATTTT,CASSTDGLPTRTQYF
TRBV12-5,TRBJ2-1,TRBD2,.,TGTGCTAGTGGCCCGGGGGGGACCCTGTACAATGAGCAGTTCTTC,CASGPGGTLYNEQFF
TRBV5-1,TRBJ1-1,.,.,TGCGCCAGCAGCGCCCGGGGGGAGCGAACTGAAGCTTTCTTT,CASSARGERTEAFF
TRBV6-1,TRBJ1-2,.,.,TGTGCCAGCAGTGAACGAGGGTTGGGCGGCTACACCTTC,CASSERGLGGYTF
TRBV5-5,TRBJ2-7,.,.,TGTGCCAGCAGCTCCCGCGGTGTGCTTACCTACGAGCAGTACTTC,CASSSRGVLTYEQYF
TRBV2,TRBJ2-7,TRBD1,.,TGTGCCAGTTATCCTGTCGGACAGGGTCACGAGCAGTACTTC,CASYPVGQGHEQYF
TRBV20-1,TRBJ1-2,.,.,TGCAGTGCTAGTAGTGGGAGCGGGGGGGGAAGCTATGGCTACACCTTC,CSASSGSGGGSYGYTF
TRBV3-1/TRBV3-2,TRBJ2-7,TRBD1,.,TGTGCCAGCAGCCAAGAGAACGCCAGGGGGCAATACGAGCAGTACTTC,CASSQENARGQYEQYF
TRBV28,TRBJ2-7,.,few,TGTGCCAGCAGGGAGAGAGGGGACATTTCCTACGAGCAGTACTTC,CASRERGDISYEQYF
TRBV7-9,TRBJ1-4,.,.,TGTGCCAGCAGCCCGGGACACATCGATGAAAAACTGTTTTTT,CASSPGHIDEKLFF
TRBV9,TRBJ1-6,.,.,TGTGCCAGCAGCCGTGTGGGCGGGGACAATTCACCCCTCCACTTT,CASSRVGGDNSPLHF
TRBV28,TRBJ2-3,TRBD2,.,TGTGCCAGCAGAGCAAAGACTAGCGGGGGACGAGATACGCAGTATTTT,CASRAKTSGGRDTQYF
TRBV29-1,TRBJ1-1,.,.,TGCAGCGTTGTTTTGTGGACTGGGACTGAAGCTTTCTTT,CSVVLWTGTEAFF
TRBV7-2,TRBJ2-7,.,.,TGTGCCAGCAGCTTACAGGGATTCTACGAGCAGTACTTC,CASSLQGFYEQYF
TRBV4-1,TRBJ2-2,TRBD1,.,TGCGCCAGCAGCCCAGAGCAGGGGGACACCGGGGAGCTGTTTTTT,CASSPEQGDTGELFF
TRBV4-1,TRBJ2-7,.,.,TGCGCCAGCAGCCAAGATCCGGGGAGCTCCTACGAGCAGTACTTC,CASSQDPGSSYEQYF
TRBV6-6,TRBJ2-2,TRBD2,few,TGTGCCAGCAGTGGACCGGGGGGATTCAACACCGGGGAGCTGTTTTTT,CASSGPGGFNTGELFF
TRBV5-4,TRBJ1-1,TRBD1,.,TGTGCCAGCAGCAGGGACAGCACCCGAGCTGAAGCTTTCTTT,CASSRDSTRAEAFF
TRBV6-6,TRBJ1-2,TRBD1,.,TGTGCCAGCAGTCCGCAGGACAGGGGAGGATGGGGCTACACCTTC,CASSPQDRGGWGYTF
TRBV24-1,TRBJ2-1,TRBD1,.,TGTGCCACCGGGACAGGGGCCTACAATGAGCAGTTCTTC,CATGTGAYNEQFF
TRBV2,TRBJ1-5,TRBD1,.,TGTGCCAGCAGTGGGGGACAGGAGAATAGCAATCAGCCCCAGCATTTT,CASSGGQENSNQPQHF
TRBV9,TRBJ2-1,TRBD2,.,TGTGCCAGCAGCGTAAAGGCTAGCGGGGGGTCGAGCTCCTACAATGAGCAGTTCTTC,CASSVKASGGSSSYNEQFF
TRBV24-1,TRBJ2-1,.,.,TGTGCCACCAGTGCGCAGGGGTCGGCCTACAATGAGCAGTTCTTC,CATSAQGSAYNEQFF
TRBV23-1,TRBJ2-7,.,.,TGCGCCAGCAGTCAATACCCCCCCCGAGACAGGCGCTTAAACTACGAGCAGTACTTC,CASSQYPPRDRRLNYEQYF
TRBV2,TRBJ1-4,.,few,TGTGCCAGCAGCCCACAGAGAACTAATGAAAAACTGTTTTTT,CASSPQRTNEKLFF
TRBV5-1,TRBJ1-1,.,few,TGCGCCAGCAAGGATCGACAGGTGGAGAACACTGAAGCTTTCTTT,CASKDRQVENTEAFF
TRBV30,TRBJ1-5,.,.,TGTGCCTGGAGTGTAACGGGTTATCAGCCCCAGCATTTT,CAWSVTGYQPQHF
TRBV4-1,TRBJ1-5,.,.,TGCGCCAGCAGCCGAGGGGGAAGAGGACAGCCCCAGCATTTT,CASSRGGRGQPQHF
TRBV6-6,TRBJ2-1,TRBD2,.,TGTGCCAGCAGCTTTGGACTAGCGGGGGCCCCAGGGAAGTACAATGAGCAGTTCTTC,CASSFGLAGAPGKYNEQFF
TRBV29-1,TRBJ1-1,.,.,TGCAGCGCCAGGGGTCCGGGGGGATATGTCACTGAAGCTTTCTTT,CSARGPGGYVTEAFF
TRBV9,TRBJ2-3,TRBD2,once,TGTGCCAGCAGCGTGCGGACTAGCGGGAACACAGATACGCAGTATTTT,CASSVRTSGNTDTQYF
TRBV15,TRBJ2-3,TRBD2,.,TGTGCCACCAGCAGCGAACTAGCGGGCACAGATACGCAGTATTTT,CATSSELAGTDTQYF
TRBV30,TRBJ2-2,.,.,TGTGCCTGGAGGGAACTAGTCACCGGGGAGCTGTTTTTT,CAWRELVTGELFF
TRBV5-6,TRBJ2-7,TRBD1,.,TGTGCCAGCACCGGGACAGCCTACGAGCAGTACTTC,CASTGTAYEQYF
TRBV30,TRBJ1-5,.,.,TGTGCCTGGAGTTCACAGGGAAATCAGCCCCAGCATTTT,CAWSSQGNQPQHF
TRBV20-1,TRBJ2-1,TRBD1,.,TGCAGTGCTACTGACAGGGCCAATGAGCAGTTCTTC,CSATDRANEQFF
TRBV7-4,TRBJ1-5,TRBD1,.,TGTGCCAGCAGCGTCACTTCACAGGGGTTGGAAAATCAGCCCCAGCATTTT,CASSVTSQGLENQPQHF
TRBV6-5,TRBJ1-1,.,.,TGTGCCAGCAGACACAGAGAAAACACTGAAGCTTTCTTT,CASRHRENTEAFF
TRBV7-3,TRBJ2-1,.,.,TGTGCCAGCAGCTCCAACGCCTGGGGAGCCAATGAGCAGTTCTTC,CASSSNAWGANEQFF
TRBV4-1,TRBJ2-7,.,once,TGCGCCAGCAGCCAAGATGAAGGAGGACAGCAATCCTACGAGCAGTACTTC,CASSQDEGGQQSYEQYF
TRBV2,TRBJ2-2,TRBD1,.,TGTGCCAGCAGGCAACAGGGGGTGGCCACCGGGGAGCTGTTTTTT,CASRQQGVATGELFF
TRBV18,TRBJ1-3,.,.,TGTGCCAGCTCAGGAGGGTCTGGAAACACCATATATTTT,CASSGGSGNTIYF
TRBV6-5,TRBJ2-7,.,.,TGTGCCAGCACGGCGGGGGCTGTTTACGAGCAGTACTTC,CASTAGAVYEQYF